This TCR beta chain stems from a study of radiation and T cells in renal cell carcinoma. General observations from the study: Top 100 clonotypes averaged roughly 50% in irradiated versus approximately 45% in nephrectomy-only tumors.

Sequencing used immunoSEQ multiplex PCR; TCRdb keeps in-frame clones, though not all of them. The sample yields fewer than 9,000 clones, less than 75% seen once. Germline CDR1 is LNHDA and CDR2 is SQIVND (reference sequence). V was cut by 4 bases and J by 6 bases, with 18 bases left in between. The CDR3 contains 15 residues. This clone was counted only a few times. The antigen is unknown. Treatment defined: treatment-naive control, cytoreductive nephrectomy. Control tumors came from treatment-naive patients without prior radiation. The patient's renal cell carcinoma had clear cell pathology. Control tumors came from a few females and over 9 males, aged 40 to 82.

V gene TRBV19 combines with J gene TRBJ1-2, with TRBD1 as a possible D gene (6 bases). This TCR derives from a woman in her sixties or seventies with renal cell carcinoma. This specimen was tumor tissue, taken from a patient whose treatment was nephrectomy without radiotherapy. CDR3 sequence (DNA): TGTGCCAGTAGTACTGTGCTACAGGGACGGGATGGCTACACCTTC. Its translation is CASSTVLQGRDGYTF.